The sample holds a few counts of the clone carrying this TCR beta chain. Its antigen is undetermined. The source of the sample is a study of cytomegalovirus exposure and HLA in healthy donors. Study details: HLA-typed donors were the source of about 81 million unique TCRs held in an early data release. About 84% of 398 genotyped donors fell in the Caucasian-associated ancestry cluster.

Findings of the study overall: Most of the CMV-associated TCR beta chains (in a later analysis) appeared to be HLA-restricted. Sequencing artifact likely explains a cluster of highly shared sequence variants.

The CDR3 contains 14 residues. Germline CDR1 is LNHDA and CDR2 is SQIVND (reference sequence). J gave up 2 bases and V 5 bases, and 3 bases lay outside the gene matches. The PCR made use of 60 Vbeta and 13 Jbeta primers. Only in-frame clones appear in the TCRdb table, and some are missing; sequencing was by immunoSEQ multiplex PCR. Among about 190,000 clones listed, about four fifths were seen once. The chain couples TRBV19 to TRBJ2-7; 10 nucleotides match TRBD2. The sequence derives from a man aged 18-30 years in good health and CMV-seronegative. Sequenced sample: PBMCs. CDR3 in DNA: TGTGCCAGTAGTCTAGCGGGAGCAACCTACGAGCAGTACTTC. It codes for CASSLAGATYEQYF.